The source of this TCR beta chain is a study of cytotoxic CD8 clonotypes in ibrutinib-treated CLL. Study-level background: Average yields of about 260,000 productive templates and approximately 100,000 productive rearrangements characterized the samples.

The sequencing depth, 1 in 200,000 to 1 in 1 million T cells, was the target. Using immunoSEQ multiplex PCR, the repertoire was profiled, and TCRdb retains in-frame clones only, with some absent. Of fewer than 90,000 clones listed, around 84% are singletons. The CDR3 consists of 13 residues. In germline, CDR1 is SGHRS, CDR2 YFSETQ. With 4 bases removed from V and 4 bases from J, the gap between germline ends came to 12 bases. The gene calls are TRBV5-1 and TRBJ2-7; possibly TRBD2 for D (6 bases). Sample: PBMCs, taken before ibrutinib treatment. This receptor was taken from a human donor with chronic lymphocytic leukemia. CDR3 nucleotides: TGCGCCAGCAGCGGGATAGCGGCTTACGAGCAGTACTTC. It yields the protein CASSGIAAYEQYF. Drawing the rest from reference TRBV5-1 and TRBJ2-7, the complete variable domain is KAGVTQTPRYLIKTRGQQVTLSCSPISGHRSVSWYQQTPGQGLQFLFEYFSETQRNKGNFPGRFSGRQFSNSRSEMNVSTLELGDSALYLCASSGIAAYEQYFGPGTRLTVT.